Here is one T cell receptor (beta chain) with its context. The antigen is undetermined. CDR3 length: 17 amino acids. Only in-frame clones appear in the TCRdb table, and some are missing; sequencing was by immunoSEQ multiplex PCR. The sample lists 700,000 to 950,000 clones; approximately 97% were seen once. These data belong to a study of shared clonotypes between healthy human individuals. The study, taken as a whole, reports: Sampling was confined to blood; repertoires within tissues likely differ.

Naive CD8 isolation took CD45RO-negative cells positively selected for CCR7 and excluded terminally differentiated effector memory CD45RA+ cells. The clonotype comes from a man between 25 and 39 years old in good health. The rearrangement links TRBV21-1 to TRBJ2-1; the table's D gene call, TRBD2, was not cross checked with the DNA. TRBV21-1 is a pseudogene. Material: naive CD8+ T cells sorted from blood. The CDR3 loop is CASSHPKSGCSYNEQFF. CDR3 DNA sequence: TGTGCCAGCAGCCACCCAAAGAGCGGGTGCTCCTACAATGAGCAGTTCTTC.